What follows are 27 T cell receptor beta chains derived from one specimen sequenced in a study of blood T cell repertoires in COVID-19. TCRdb's table, derived via immunoSEQ multiplex PCR, lists solely in-frame clones and lacks some. Here the sample spans approximately 240,000 clones, roughly four fifths being singletons. The sample comprised peripheral blood. Receptors originate from a woman aged 55-70 years with acute or convalescent COVID-19.

The J gene is TRBJ1-1, the V gene TRBV5-6; D might be TRBD1 (5 bases). Germline lookup yields CDR1 SGHDT and CDR2 YYEEEE. This CDR3 has 13 residues. Trimming took off 2 bases at V and 5 bases at J, with 10 bases between the two ends. CDR3 sequence reads: CASSFGGRTEAFF. CDR3 bases: TGTGCCAGCAGCTTCGGGGGTAGGACTGAAGCTTTCTTT.

V gene TRBV27 combines with J gene TRBJ2-5, with 7 nucleotides matching TRBD2. Germline V lookup: CDR1 MNHEY, CDR2 SMNVEV (reference sequence). The V and J ends lost 6 bases and 2 bases, in that order; junction bases with no gene match: 3. This CDR3 region has 13 residues. The CDR3 loop is CASSPGLQETQYF. The DNA of the CDR3 is TGTGCCAGCAGCCCGGGACTACAAGAGACCCAGTACTTC.

This clone is a singleton in its sample. J is TRBJ1-2 and V is TRBV28, with D perhaps matching TRBD1 (5 bases). The V gene's germline CDR1 is MDHEN and CDR2 SYDVKM. The CDR3 spans 13 residues. Trimming stripped 9 bases from V and 7 bases from J, with 18 bases between. CDR3 DNA sequence: TGTGCCAGTAGGGTAGGGGTAACTTTTGGCTACACCTTC. The encoded protein is CASRVGVTFGYTF.

This chain connects TRBV6-5 to TRBJ1-1; TRBD1 matches 8 bases. V was clipped by 6 bases and J by 4 bases; unmatched bases: 7. This CDR3 contains 14 residues. Germline CDR1 reads MNHEY; CDR2 reads SVGAGI. CDR3 coding DNA: TGTGCCAGCAGAAAGGGACAGGTCGCCACTGAAGCTTTCTTT. This sequence encodes CASRKGQVATEAFF.

V is TRBV7-6 and J is TRBJ2-3; 16 bases are shared with TRBD2. V trimming: 3 bases; J trimming: 7 bases; junction bases outside the gene matches: 4. CDR1 is SGHVS, CDR2 FNYEAQ, per germline. The CDR3 is 16 amino acids. DNA of the CDR3: TGTGCCAGCAGCTTGGGGACTAGCGGGGGGGCACATACGCAGTATTTT. As protein: CASSLGTSGGAHTQYF.

Regarding this clone: Without the conserved terminal phenylalanine or tryptophan, this CDR3 likely stems from a read error. The limits of the CDR3 on the DNA are not certain, so only TCRdb's listed CDR3 is given. The CDR3 region is CASIRDRS. The chain uses TRBV19 and TRBJ1-2; TRBD1 was called by the table and not checked on the DNA. The CDR3 spans 8 amino acids, including both terminal residues. Germline V gene lookup returns CDR1 LNHDA and CDR2 SQIVND (reference sequence).

V gene TRBV2 combines with J gene TRBJ1-4, with 8 bases matching TRBD1. The CDR3 runs 15 residues. Germline CDR1 is SNHLY and CDR2 is FYNNEI. With V trimmed by 8 bases and J by 8 bases, 13 bases remained unmatched. The CDR3 is CASSRDRGNSEKLFF. CDR3 DNA sequence: TGTGCCAGCTCAAGAGACAGGGGCAATTCCGAAAAACTGTTTTTT. The variable domain in full, with the rest retrieved from reference TRBV2 and TRBJ1-4, is EPEVTQTPSHQVTQMGQEVILRCVPISNHLYFYWYRQILGQKVEFLVSFYNNEISEKSEIFDDQFSVERPDGSNFTLKIRSTKLEDSAMYFCASSRDRGNSEKLFFGSGTQLSVL.

The genes are TRBV29-1 and TRBJ2-3; a possible D gene is TRBD2 (5 bases). This CDR3 has 13 residues. Trimming pared 3 bases from V and 6 bases from J, leaving 13 bases between. CDR1 is SQVTM and CDR2 is ANQGSEA in the germline V gene. In DNA form, the CDR3 reads TGCAGCGTTGACAAAGGAGGCGGGGATACGCAGTATTTT. It codes for CSVDKGGGDTQYF.

This clone was counted between two and nine times. This chain links TRBV12-3 or TRBV12-4 with TRBJ2-1; unclear D gene. The CDR3 sequence is 13 residues long. V was clipped by 3 bases and J by 9 bases, with 12 bases between them. This CDR3 is CASSLTPRPEQFF. CDR3 bases: TGTGCCAGCAGTTTGACTCCGCGGCCTGAGCAGTTCTTC.

The J gene is TRBJ2-7, the V gene TRBV20-1, with 8 bases aligning to TRBD1. CDR1 is DFQATT and CDR2 is SNEGSKA in the germline V gene (reference sequence). J gave up 4 bases and V 3 bases, and 5 bases lay outside the gene matches. CDR3 length: 13 amino acids. CDR3 residues: CSASRDRFYEQYF. In DNA form, the CDR3 reads TGCAGTGCTAGTCGGGACAGGTTTTACGAGCAGTACTTC.

This chain uses TRBV12-3 or TRBV12-4 with TRBJ2-3; perhaps TRBD2 as D (5 bases). V shed 7 bases and J shed 5 bases, with 13 bases lying between them. There are 13 residues in the CDR3. The CDR3 reads CASTNPGLDTQYF. The CDR3 coding sequence is TGTGCCAGCACCAACCCAGGACTAGATACGCAGTATTTT.

The sample holds a few counts of this clone. CDR3 sequence reads: CASSFDSHSPLHF. The CDR3 DNA sequence: TGTGCCAGCAGCTTTGACTCCCATTCACCCCTCCACTTT. The chain has TRBV7-8 and TRBJ1-6; D ambiguous. Germline CDR1 and CDR2: SGHVS and FQNEAQ. The CDR3 has 13 residues. V dropped 3 bases and J dropped 8 bases, with 8 bases sitting between them.

The chain couples TRBV10-3 to TRBJ1-2; D perhaps matches TRBD1 (5 bases). CDR3 length: 14 residues. CDR1 and CDR2 (germline): ENHRY, SYGVKD. The V end was cut by 2 bases, the J end by 7 bases, with 14 bases between. The CDR3 nucleotides read TGTGCCATCAGTGAGGACAGATTATGGAGTGGCTACACCTTC. This gives the protein CAISEDRLWSGYTF.

This chain joins TRBV4-1 and TRBJ1-5, with 8 nucleotides matching TRBD1. The CDR3 is 21 residues long. The J segment lost 7 bases and the V segment lost 4 bases, leaving 27 bases of the junction unmatched. The germline gives CDR1 MGHRA, CDR2 YSYEKL. DNA for the CDR3: TGCGCCAGCAGCCCCCGCCCATATGGGACAGGAGGTGCCATCCTTTTCCAGCCCCAGCATTTT. This codes for CASSPRPYGTGGAILFQPQHF.

DNA for the CDR3: TGTGCCAGCACAAGCGGGGGTTTTAGCAATCAGCCCCAGCATTTT. As protein: CASTSGGFSNQPQHF. The chain employs TRBV6-6 and TRBJ1-5; possible D gene TRBD1, 5 bases. Germline lookup yields CDR1 MNHNY and CDR2 SVGAGI (reference sequence). Deletions cut 7 bases from V and 0 bases from J, with 13 bases between. The CDR3 sequence is 15 residues long.

This clone was seen only a few times. The V call is TRBV6-2 or TRBV6-3, the J call TRBJ1-5; D possibly corresponds to TRBD1 (6 bases). The CDR3 has 15 residues. V lost 2 bases to trimming and J lost 6 bases, with 14 bases between them. CDR1 and CDR2 from the germline V gene are MNHEY and SVGEGT. The CDR3 protein is CASSYGGARVQPQHF. CDR3 nucleotide sequence: TGTGCCAGCAGTTACGGGGGGGCGCGGGTTCAGCCCCAGCATTTT.

V gene TRBV4-3 combines with J gene TRBJ2-1, with TRBD1 matching over 10 bases. The CDR3 covers 15 residues. CDR1 is LGHNA, CDR2 YSLEER, per germline. Trimming took 4 bases from V and 5 from J; bases not matched to a gene: 5. The CDR3 nucleotides read TGCGCCAGCAGCCCGGGACAGGGGTTCCACAATGAGCAGTTCTTC. It codes for CASSPGQGFHNEQFF.

The chain couples TRBV7-2 to TRBJ2-3, with 15 bases lining up with TRBD2. V was pared by 1 base and J by 2 bases, with 4 bases of the junction left unmatched. CDR3 length equals 18 residues. The germline V gene has CDR1 SGHTA and CDR2 FQGNSA. The DNA of the CDR3 is TGTGCCAGCAGCTTAGTAGGGACTAGCGGGGGGCCCACAGATACGCAGTATTTT. Protein product: CASSLVGTSGGPTDTQYF.

The CDR3 DNA reads TGCGCCAGCAGCCGCCGACTAGCGGGGGGCACAGATACGCAGTATTTT. Protein sequence: CASSRRLAGGTDTQYF. V and J are TRBV5-1 and TRBJ2-3; 12 bases are a match to TRBD2. The CDR3 is 16 amino acids. V gave up 4 bases and J gave up 1 base; unmatched junction bases: 4. The V gene's germline CDR1 is SGHRS and CDR2 YFSETQ.

The chain has TRBV19 and TRBJ2-1; D is unresolved. The V gene lost 6 bases and the J gene lost 4 bases, with 19 bases spanning the gap. Germline V gene sequence: CDR1 LNHDA, CDR2 SQIVND (reference sequence). The CDR3 loop spans 16 amino acids. The DNA for the CDR3 is TGTGCCAGTAGCCTGACTCTGACCCAGAGGTACAATGAGCAGTTCTTC. This sequence encodes CASSLTLTQRYNEQFF.

This chain joins TRBV2 and TRBJ1-3; TRBD1 might be the D (5 bases). Looked up from germline, CDR1 is SNHLY and CDR2 is FYNNEI. The V end lost 6 bases, the J end lost 2 bases, and 11 bases lay between the germline ends. The CDR3 sequence is 14 residues long. The CDR3 reads CASRGGVPGNTIYF. DNA for the CDR3: TGTGCCAGCAGAGGAGGGGTACCTGGAAACACCATATATTTT. Filled out from reference TRBV2 and TRBJ1-3, the complete variable domain reads EPEVTQTPSHQVTQMGQEVILRCVPISNHLYFYWYRQILGQKVEFLVSFYNNEISEKSEIFDDQFSVERPDGSNFTLKIRSTKLEDSAMYFCASRGGVPGNTIYFGEGSWLTVV.

The V and J genes are TRBV13 and TRBJ1-3; 7 bases line up with TRBD1. The germline V gene encodes CDR1 PRHDT and CDR2 FYEKMQ (reference sequence). The CDR3 has 16 residues. The V segment lost 4 bases and the J segment 0 bases; nucleotides outside the gene matches: 6. The CDR3 region is CASSSPGGSSGNTIYF. The CDR3 nucleotides are TGTGCCAGCAGCTCGCCAGGGGGAAGCTCTGGAAACACCATATATTTT.

The chain has TRBV2 and TRBJ2-5; D may be TRBD2 (6 bases). Trimming shortened V by 8 bases and J by 0 bases, and 22 bases separated the two germline ends. Germline values: CDR1 SNHLY, CDR2 FYNNEI. The CDR3 sequence is 17 residues long. CDR3 sequence: CASLGGEWAEYQETQYF. The DNA for the CDR3 is TGTGCCAGCCTCGGGGGTGAGTGGGCCGAGTACCAAGAGACCCAGTACTTC.

The V and J genes are TRBV27 and TRBJ1-6, with 7 bases lining up with TRBD1. CDR3 length: 14 residues. The V gene end was trimmed by 4 bases and the J gene end by 6 bases; junction bases not matched to a gene: 3. The V gene's germline CDR1 is MNHEY and CDR2 SMNVEV (reference sequence). The CDR3 loop is CASSYRDSNSPLHF. CDR3 bases: TGTGCCAGCAGTTACCGGGACAGTAATTCACCCCTCCACTTT.

The chain couples TRBV24-1 to TRBJ1-4; 9 nucleotides line up with TRBD1. The CDR3 has 15 amino acids. The ends lost 3 bases at V and 8 bases at J; junction bases unmatched: 6. Germline CDR1 and CDR2: KGHDR and SFDVKD. CDR3 coding DNA: TGTGCCACCAGTGATACAGGGGGCGTCCACGAAAAACTGTTTTTT. Its protein is CATSDTGGVHEKLFF.

The chain recombines TRBV3-1 (or the pseudogene TRBV3-2) with TRBJ1-5; possibly TRBD1 for D (6 bases). Trimming took 5 bases from V and 6 from J, leaving 11 bases between them. The CDR3 totals 13 residues. Germline CDR1 reads LGHDT; CDR2 reads YNNKEL (reference sequence). For the CDR3, the DNA is TGTGCCAGCAGCGCGGACAGAGGTCAGCCCCAGCATTTT. Its protein is CASSADRGQPQHF.

The V gene is TRBV5-6, the J gene TRBJ2-2; D call uncertain. This CDR3 is built from 14 residues. Germline V lookup: CDR1 SGHDT, CDR2 YYEEEE. V was clipped by 2 bases and J by 7 bases, with 12 bases between them. The CDR3 sequence: CASSFGILSGELFF. CDR3 DNA: TGTGCCAGCAGCTTTGGTATCCTCAGCGGGGAGCTGTTTTTT.